This TCR beta chain was observed in a study of T-cell reconstitution after alpha-beta-depleted transplantation in children. Whole-study results and caveats: Most T-cell counts and diversity one year after the transplant came from T cells that were newly produced. Expanded graft clones numbering several hundred reportedly gave rise to alpha-beta T cells about two months after transplant.

This CDR3 comprises 15 residues. Germline CDR1 MDHEN, CDR2 SYDVKM. V was pared by 9 bases and J by 4 bases, with 22 bases between. This clonotype has just a few counts. Its antigen is currently unknown. The TCRbeta library incorporated unique molecular identifiers. TCRdb analysed the PCR reads with MiXCR anew, one entry per CDR3 protein. The table lists about a million distinct CDR3 sequences, about 29% of them singletons. The clonotype originates from a boy under two years old who had a stem cell transplant for SCID, so the T cells may come from the graft donor. The V call is TRBV28, the J call TRBJ2-7; D is perhaps TRBD1 (6 bases). The material sequenced was PBMCs, mostly from graft donor cells, taken 360 days after TCRalphabeta/CD19-depleted stem cell transplant. The CDR3 DNA sequence: TGTGCCAGTCAACCCGGGACATCATCTCCGTACGAGCAGTACTTC. This translates into CASQPGTSSPYEQYF.